The sequence of this TCR beta chain was determined in a study of Graves' ophthalmopathy and Graves' hyperthyroidism. Germline V CDR1 and CDR2: ENHRY, SYGVKD. The CDR3 spans 13 residues. V shed 6 bases and J shed 2 bases, with 11 bases lying between them. Amplifying from RNA transcripts, the study obtained TCR beta CDR3 regions. First-round RT-PCR used HTBI primers; second-round multiplex PCR followed. TCRdb recomputed calls from the multiplex PCR reads with MiXCR, one row per CDR3 protein. The sample comprises around 470,000 distinct CDR3 sequences, under 15% of which are singletons, and 9.8% rests with the top ten. Only a few counts were recorded for this clonotype.

The sequence came from a woman aged 25 to 39 with Graves' ophthalmopathy. Sequenced: blood. The V gene is TRBV10-3, the J gene TRBJ2-7; D remains ambiguous. DNA for the CDR3: TGTGCCATCAGCGAAACTTCACCCTACGAGCAGTACTTC. Translation: CAISETSPYEQYF.